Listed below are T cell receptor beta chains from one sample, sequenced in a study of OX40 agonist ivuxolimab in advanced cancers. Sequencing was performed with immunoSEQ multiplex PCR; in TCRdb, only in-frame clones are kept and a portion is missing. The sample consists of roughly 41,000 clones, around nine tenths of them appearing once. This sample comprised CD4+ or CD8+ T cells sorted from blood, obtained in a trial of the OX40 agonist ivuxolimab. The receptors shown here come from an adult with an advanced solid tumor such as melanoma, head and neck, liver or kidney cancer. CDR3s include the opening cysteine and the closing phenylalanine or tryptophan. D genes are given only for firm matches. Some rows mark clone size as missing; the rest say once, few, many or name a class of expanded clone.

DNA: TGTGCCAGCAGCCCGGGACGGACTTATGGCTACACCTTC
CDR3: CASSPGRTYGYTF
D: -
J: TRBJ1-2
size: -
V: TRBV11-2

DNA: TGTGCCAGCAGCTTAGGTTGGGACAGTTATTACAATGAGCAGTTCTTC
CDR3: CASSLGWDSYYNEQFF
D: TRBD1
J: TRBJ2-1
size: -
V: TRBV11-2

DNA: TGTGCCAGCAGCCAAGTCTTAGGTCCCGGCCCAGAGACCCAGTACTTC
CDR3: CASSQVLGPGPETQYF
D: -
J: TRBJ2-5
size: once
V: TRBV4-2

DNA: TGTGCCAGCAGTGAATTAAAGTCAGGGGATGCCGGGGAGCTGTTTTTT
CDR3: CASSELKSGDAGELFF
D: -
J: TRBJ2-2
size: -
V: TRBV2

DNA: TGTGCCAGCAACCTAAGCACTGAAGCTTTCTTT
CDR3: CASNLSTEAFF
D: -
J: TRBJ1-1
size: once
V: TRBV21-1

DNA: TGTGCCAGCAGTGCGGACAGACTCACCGGGGAGCTGTTTTTT
CDR3: CASSADRLTGELFF
D: -
J: TRBJ2-2
size: once
V: TRBV27

DNA: TGTGCCAGCAGTTACGGCGCCTATGGCTACACCTTC
CDR3: CASSYGAYGYTF
D: -
J: TRBJ1-2
size: -
V: TRBV28

DNA: TGTGCCAGCAGTTACGTAGACGGCACTGAAGCTTTCTTT
CDR3: CASSYVDGTEAFF
D: -
J: TRBJ1-1
size: -
V: TRBV6-5

DNA: TGCGCCAGCAGCCAAGTTTCAACAGGGGGCGCCTATGGCTACACCTTC
CDR3: CASSQVSTGGAYGYTF
D: TRBD1
J: TRBJ1-2
size: -
V: TRBV4-3

DNA: TGTGCCAGCAGCCGTGGGGGGGTGAACACTGAAGCTTTCTTT
CDR3: CASSRGGVNTEAFF
D: -
J: TRBJ1-1
size: -
V: TRBV7-6

DNA: TGTGCCAGCAGCTCCGAGGACGGATACAATGAGCAGTTCTTC
CDR3: CASSSEDGYNEQFF
D: -
J: TRBJ2-1
size: -
V: TRBV7-8

DNA: TGTGCCAGCAGCCTAGGAGGGGCAGATGGCTACACCTTC
CDR3: CASSLGGADGYTF
D: -
J: TRBJ1-2
size: -
V: TRBV11-1

DNA: TGTGCCAGCAGCTTTGGCGGCGGGGAGCTGTTTTTT
CDR3: CASSFGGGELFF
D: -
J: TRBJ2-2
size: -
V: TRBV7-2

DNA: TGCGCCAGCAGCTCTAGAGTGGGCTCTGGGGAGCTGTTTTTT
CDR3: CASSSRVGSGELFF
D: -
J: TRBJ2-2
size: -
V: TRBV4-3